What follows is one T cell receptor beta chain and its context. The clone's antigen remains unknown. The sample holds no much larger clone one base away, and base qualities are not on file. The entry originates in a study of CD8 T cells in ankylosing spondylitis (dated by TCRdb to 2015 to 2018). Background for the entire study: The study set out to find disease-linked TCR variants by profiling T cell receptor beta repertoires in ankylosing spondylitis patients and healthy donors. Samples of peripheral blood were taken, and for ankylosing spondylitis patients, synovial fluid was collected as well. The full study cohort comprised around 23 ankylosing spondylitis patients and approximately 100 healthy donors. What the work shows at the level of the full study, not this receptor alone: The disease-linked clones were reported to be significantly enriched in matched synovial fluid samples from ankylosing spondylitis patients. In peripheral blood, the disease-linked clones were found at relatively low frequencies and had a CD8+ phenotype. A TCR beta motif made up of fewer than 10 highly homologous amino acid variants appeared to be characteristic of blood from ankylosing spondylitis patients. Some motif variants had previously been reported in the synovial fluid and blood of reactive arthritis patients, which suggests shared mechanisms of disease initiation.

The sequencer listed for this sample is Illumina HiSeq 2500. TCR beta libraries were prepared by quantitative 5'-RACE with molecular barcodes. Per the source publication's procedure: A new computational method, built on a probabilistic model of VDJ rearrangement, was used to identify disease-linked TCR variants. TCRdb passed the public sequencing reads through fastp at Q25 and MiXCR, retaining productive beta sequences. Rows matching on CDR3 protein sequence are summarized as one entry with the most common DNA and genes. Clone size and V and J calls follow TCRdb, not the original study. For this sample there are approximately 350,000 distinct CDR3 sequences; about 15% appear just once. Together, the top ten hold 1.1% of the sample. CDR1 SGHRS and CDR2 YFSETQ are derived from the germline V gene. The CDR3 holds 16 amino acids from the cysteine to the phenylalanine. The only DNA kept is the CDR3, 48 bases in frame from the first base. Trimmed from V: 2 bases; trimmed from J: 5 bases; junction bases lacking a gene match: 8.

The clonotype originates from a male donor with ankylosing spondylitis or in good health (not recorded which). Sequencing was carried out using blood, either unsorted or a sorted T cell fraction (not recorded which). This chain is built from TRBV5-1 and TRBJ2-3; 10 junctional bases match TRBD2. The CDR3 in this case is CASSFPLAGSVDTQYF. The DNA reads TGCGCCAGCAGCTTCCCACTAGCGGGGTCAGTAGATACGCAGTATTTT.